What follows are 24 T cell receptor beta chains derived from one specimen sequenced in a study of blood T cell repertoires in COVID-19. Assay used: immunoSEQ multiplex PCR; TCRdb lists only in-frame clones, some missing. Here the sample spans approximately 200,000 clones, approximately 85% being singletons. The specimen was PBMCs or T cells enriched from blood (not recorded which). These receptors all come from a woman aged 25-40 years who had recovered from COVID-19.

The rearrangement links TRBV25-1 to TRBJ1-4; maybe TRBD1 (5 bases). The germline V gene encodes CDR1 MGHDK and CDR2 SYGVNS. The CDR3 runs 16 residues. V was cut by 8 bases and J by 4 bases, with 20 bases left in between. The CDR3 loop is CASSLSTGDFNEKLFF. In DNA, the CDR3 is TGTGCCAGCTCCCTTTCAACGGGGGACTTTAATGAAAAACTGTTTTTT. Complete variable domain (other parts from reference TRBV25-1 and TRBJ1-4): EADIYQTPRYLVIGTGKKITLECSQTMGHDKMYWYQQDPGMELHLIHYSYGVNSTEKGDLSSESTVSRIRTEHFPLTLESARPSHTSQYLCASSLSTGDFNEKLFFGSGTQLSVL.

The chain links TRBV30 to TRBJ1-3; D is unclear. The V and J ends lost 0 bases and 3 bases respectively, with 9 bases between them. This CDR3 region has 14 residues. The germline CDR1 and CDR2 sequences are GTSNPN and SVGIG (reference sequence). The CDR3 DNA sequence: TGTGCCTGGAGTGTAAGGAGGGTTGGAAACACCATATATTTT. Its protein is CAWSVRRVGNTIYF.

V and J are TRBV7-9 and TRBJ2-7, with TRBD1 as a possible D gene (5 bases). Germline CDR1 and CDR2: SEHNR and FQNEAQ (reference sequence). V was cut by 1 base and J by 3 bases, with 16 bases left in between. The length of the CDR3 is 16 residues. CDR3 protein: CASSLGGRVPSYEQYF. CDR3 nucleotide sequence: TGTGCCAGCAGCTTAGGCGGCAGGGTCCCAAGCTACGAGCAGTACTTC. The whole variable domain, filled in from reference TRBV7-9 and TRBJ2-7, reads DTGVSQNPRHKITKRGQNVTFRCDPISEHNRLYWYRQTLGQGPEFLTYFQNEAQLEKSRLLSDRFSAERPKGSFSTLEIQRTEQGDSAMYLCASSLGGRVPSYEQYFGPGTRLTVT.

This chain links TRBV30 with TRBJ2-2; D possibly corresponds to TRBD1 (5 bases). The V and J ends lost 4 bases and 5 bases respectively, with 14 bases between them. Germline-derived CDR1 and CDR2 are GTSNPN and SVGIG (reference sequence). There are 14 residues in the CDR3. CDR3 residues: CAWMAGPLTGELFF. CDR3 sequence (DNA): TGTGCCTGGATGGCAGGGCCACTGACCGGGGAGCTGTTTTTT.

In its sample, this clone was seen once. The rearrangement uses TRBV5-1 and TRBJ2-2, with 10 bases that match TRBD1. This CDR3 is 15 amino acids long. J gave up 3 bases and V 4 bases, and 3 bases lay outside the gene matches. The germline CDR1 and CDR2 sequences are SGHRS and YFSETQ. CDR3 sequence reads: CASSLDRGDTGELFF. As DNA, the CDR3 is TGCGCCAGCAGCCTGGACAGGGGGGACACCGGGGAGCTGTTTTTT. The variable domain in full, completed from reference TRBV5-1 and TRBJ2-2, reads KAGVTQTPRYLIKTRGQQVTLSCSPISGHRSVSWYQQTPGQGLQFLFEYFSETQRNKGNFPGRFSGRQFSNSRSEMNVSTLELGDSALYLCASSLDRGDTGELFFGEGSRLTVL.

The genes are TRBV4-2 and TRBJ1-1; unclear D gene. Germline V CDR1 and CDR2: LGHNA, YNFKEQ. The V end lost 1 base, the J end lost 1 base, and 7 bases lay between the germline ends. This CDR3 region has 14 residues. In DNA form, the CDR3 reads TGTGCCAGCAGCCAAGCGGCGGGGAACACTGAAGCTTTCTTT. Its protein product is CASSQAAGNTEAFF.

J is TRBJ2-1 and V is TRBV24-1; D uncertain. Germline assignment: CDR1 KGHDR and CDR2 SFDVKD. The CDR3 has 16 residues. V lost 4 bases, J lost 5 bases, and 17 bases lay in between. The CDR3 region is CATSDPGLTLDNEQFF. The CDR3 DNA follows: TGTGCCACCAGTGACCCGGGTCTTACCTTAGACAATGAGCAGTTCTTC.

The gene calls are TRBV14 and TRBJ1-4, with TRBD1 matching 8 bases. This CDR3 contains 14 residues. Germline V gene lookup returns CDR1 SGHDN and CDR2 FVKESK. The trim removed 0 bases at V and 6 bases at J, leaving 0 bases unmatched. The CDR3 is CASSQDRGHEKLFF. In DNA form, the CDR3 reads TGTGCCAGCAGCCAAGACAGGGGGCATGAAAAACTGTTTTTT.

V gene TRBV7-9 combines with J gene TRBJ2-7, with D perhaps matching TRBD1 (6 bases). CDR1 is SEHNR, CDR2 FQNEAQ, per germline (reference sequence). The V and J ends lost 5 bases and 5 bases respectively, with 19 bases between them. The CDR3 has 15 amino acids. For the CDR3, the DNA is TGTGCCAGCAGCGCCCCCAGGGGTAAAGGGGACGAGCAGTACTTC. Encoded protein: CASSAPRGKGDEQYF.

V gene TRBV2 combines with J gene TRBJ2-7; 9 bases are shared with TRBD1. There are 15 residues in the CDR3. The ends lost 2 bases at V and 3 bases at J; junction bases unmatched: 5. CDR1 and CDR2 from the germline V gene are SNHLY and FYNNEI. The CDR3 region is CASSESGQGIYEQYF. For the CDR3, the DNA is TGTGCCAGCAGTGAATCGGGACAGGGAATCTACGAGCAGTACTTC.

This sequence joins TRBV10-3 and TRBJ2-3; 8 bases are a match to TRBD2. V shed 8 bases, J shed 4 bases, and the junction held 8 bases outside the gene matches. CDR3 length equals 14 residues. Per the germline V gene, CDR1 is ENHRY and CDR2 is SYGVKD. DNA for the CDR3: TGTGCCATCCCCTCCCGGGAGGGTTCAGATACGCAGTATTTT. It encodes CAIPSREGSDTQYF.

The J gene is TRBJ2-1, the V gene TRBV24-1, with no clear D. The CDR3 sequence is 14 residues long. Germline lookup yields CDR1 KGHDR and CDR2 SFDVKD. V gave up 0 bases and J gave up 7 bases, with 9 bases separating them. The CDR3 nucleotides are TGTGCCACCAGTGATTTGCAAGCCTCGAATGAGCAGTTCTTC. It yields the protein CATSDLQASNEQFF.

The chain links TRBV28 to TRBJ2-3; 7 bases align to TRBD1. V lost 6 bases and J lost 6; bases outside the gene matches: 12. Germline CDR1 MDHEN, CDR2 SYDVKM. CDR3 length equals 15 residues. DNA for the CDR3: TGTGCCAGCAGACTGGACAGGACCCATAGGGATACGCAGTATTTT. Protein: CASRLDRTHRDTQYF.

The rearrangement uses TRBV6-2 or TRBV6-3 and TRBJ2-5; 8 bases align to TRBD1. Germline V gene sequence: CDR1 MNHEY, CDR2 SVGEGT. The CDR3 has 15 residues. The junction had 3 bases not matched to a gene; V was cut back by 2 bases and J by 1 base. The CDR3 region has the DNA TGTGCCAGCAGTTACCGGGACAGGAGCCAAGAGACCCAGTACTTC. Protein sequence: CASSYRDRSQETQYF.

The J gene is TRBJ1-2, the V gene TRBV24-1; D gene uncertain. The V gene's germline CDR1 is KGHDR and CDR2 SFDVKD. The CDR3 has 13 residues. V dropped 3 bases and J dropped 8 bases, with 12 bases sitting between them. CDR3: CATSDRILQGYTF. CDR3 coding DNA: TGTGCCACCAGTGATCGGATCCTACAGGGCTACACCTTC.

This rearrangement joins TRBV11-2 to TRBJ1-4; D gene ambiguous. CDR3 size: 18 residues. Germline assignment: CDR1 SGHAT and CDR2 FQNNGV. Between the trimmed V and J ends, which lost 1 base and 0 bases, there was a span of 15 bases. The CDR3 is CASSLAGSAVATNEKLFF. For the CDR3, the DNA is TGTGCCAGCAGCTTAGCCGGGTCGGCTGTTGCAACTAATGAAAAACTGTTTTTT.

This chain connects TRBV27 to TRBJ1-5, with 9 bases that match TRBD1. CDR3 length: 16 residues. The V gene end was trimmed by 2 bases and the J gene end by 6 bases; junction bases not matched to a gene: 8. Germline assignment: CDR1 MNHEY and CDR2 SMNVEV (reference sequence). CDR3 bases: TGTGCCAGCAGTTTAGCCGCGACAGGGGGTCTTCAGCCCCAGCATTTT. Its translation: CASSLAATGGLQPQHF.

The chain is built from TRBV6-4 and TRBJ2-3; weak D call: TRBD2 (6 bases). Trimming left V 9 bases short and J 0 bases short, with 16 bases between. The germline CDR1 and CDR2 sequences are MRHNA and SNTAGT. This CDR3 has 15 residues. CDR3 protein: CASARDWQSTDTQYF. Here the CDR3 DNA reads TGTGCCAGTGCGCGGGACTGGCAGAGCACAGATACGCAGTATTTT.

The rearrangement uses TRBV5-8 and TRBJ1-2; D is unresolved. The ends were cut back, 0 bases at V and 4 bases at J, with 16 bases in the middle. This CDR3 is built from 16 residues. Per germline, CDR1 SGHTS and CDR2 YDEGEE. The CDR3 loop reads CASSLGTRYPLYGYTF. Written as DNA, the CDR3 is TGTGCCAGCAGCTTGGGTACTAGATATCCCCTCTATGGCTACACCTTC.

This rearrangement joins TRBV6-5 to TRBJ2-1; D is possibly TRBD2 (5 bases). V was clipped by 8 bases and J by 5 bases, with 19 bases between them. CDR3 length: 15 amino acids. Germline-derived CDR1 and CDR2 are MNHEY and SVGAGI. The CDR3 coding sequence is TGTGCCAGCGGCGACGGAGGTTGGAATGACAATGAGCAGTTCTTC. Translating gives CASGDGGWNDNEQFF.

The rearrangement uses TRBV7-2 and TRBJ2-7; 8 bases match TRBD2. The CDR3 is 14 residues long. Germline assignment: CDR1 SGHTA and CDR2 FQGNSA. The V segment lost 4 bases and the J segment 6 bases; nucleotides outside the gene matches: 8. DNA of the CDR3: TGTGCCAGCAGCTCGGGACTAGTTACGTCCGAGCAGTACTTC. Encoded protein: CASSSGLVTSEQYF.

The chain uses TRBV24-1 and TRBJ2-3, with unresolved D. CDR1 is KGHDR, CDR2 SFDVKD, per germline. V gave up 9 bases and J gave up 3 bases, with 12 bases separating them. The CDR3 extends over 13 amino acids. CDR3 region: CATGEMATDTQYF. The DNA of the CDR3 is TGTGCCACCGGAGAAATGGCGACAGATACGCAGTATTTT.

This clone was found once. This chain uses TRBV14 with TRBJ2-1, with a possible D match to TRBD2 (5 bases). Germline CDR1 and CDR2: SGHDN and FVKESK. The CDR3 consists of 15 residues. The V gene lost 3 bases and the J gene lost 4 bases, with 13 bases spanning the gap. The CDR3, as DNA: TGTGCCAGCAGCCACTCGAGCGGTCCGTACAATGAGCAGTTCTTC. It encodes CASSHSSGPYNEQFF.

The chain joins TRBV24-1 to TRBJ2-3; 9 bases match TRBD2. The CDR3 has 16 amino acids. V shed 5 bases, J shed 4 bases, and the junction held 9 bases outside the gene matches. Per germline, CDR1 KGHDR and CDR2 SFDVKD. The CDR3 DNA sequence: TGTGCCACCAGTGCCCCTGGGGGCGGGAGGGCAGATACGCAGTATTTT. As protein: CATSAPGGGRADTQYF.